The TCR beta chain described here comes from a study of cytomegalovirus exposure and HLA in healthy donors (dated by TCRdb to 2016 to 2017). General notes on the study: An earlier analysis of several hundred of the donors reported 276 Gb of sequence data and 117 million unique TCR beta sequences obtained from roughly 170 million T cells. An early release that covered 640 HLA-typed donors contained approximately 320 gigabases of sequencing data and about 84 million unique TCR sequences. The genetic ancestry cluster associated with self-reported Caucasian donors included around four fifths of the roughly 410 genotyped donors. The study aimed to test whether signatures of past pathogen exposure could be identified by cataloging public T cell receptors. The T cell repertoires of 700 or so subjects were profiled by immunosequencing and related to cytomegalovirus serostatus. Besides the first cohort of approximately 670 subjects, a separate validation cohort made up of around 120 different subjects was used. The study combined high-throughput TCR immunosequencing, statistical association of individual TCRs with disease status, and machine learning to predict cytomegalovirus infection status. A later analysis re-examined previously published TCR beta repertoires from 600 to 700 donors and added high-resolution HLA genotyping to investigate patterns of TCR occurrence. Rather than using new phenotypic data, the later analysis identified candidate immune exposures from TCR beta sequences and from how often those sequences occurred across donors. In an earlier analysis of a few hundred of the donors, high-throughput TCR beta sequencing was used to judge whether each TCR beta V gene segment behaved as functional or pseudogenic. Donor age, sex, ethnicity and CMV serostatus were collected together with the repertoire data. Genome-wide SNP genotypes for about 65% of the 666 donors were used in a later genetic analysis, which treated that subset as a discovery cohort. Every discovery cohort repertoire had been produced on one sequencing platform. HLA typing covered class I and class II loci at four-digit resolution. Typing coverage differed by locus: A, B, C, DRB1 and DQB1 were typed in about 629-640 donors, DQA1 in approximately 520, DPA1 in around 580, and DPB1 in just under 490. Four or five DR-DQ haplotypes were treated as single units for association and clustering because of strong linkage in the cohort. On average, around 200,000 unique TCR beta nucleotide sequences were sequenced per donor among about 400 genotyped donors of the cohort, with roughly 20% of those sequences being non-productive.

The germline V gene encodes CDR1 SGDLS and CDR2 YYNGEE. Reading from cysteine to phenylalanine, the CDR3 counts 15 amino acids. The retained sequence is limited to the CDR3, 45 bases, with the frame set at the first base. V is pruned by 3 bases and J by 4 bases, leaving 4 bases of the junction without a gene match. On this clone: No cognate antigen has been identified for it. No much larger clone is present one base from it, and per-base qualities are unavailable.

Study-wide conclusions, independent of this receptor: In a later analysis, over 15,000 TCR beta sequences were associated with specific HLA alleles at a false discovery rate of 0.05. This cohort had only TCR beta chains sequenced, and the lack of alpha or paired-chain data limited which features could be detected. The sequencing pipeline was judged likely to have produced a cluster of highly shared sequence variants as a technical artifact. The classifier was reported to diagnose cytomegalovirus status with high specificity and sensitivity in both the original cohort and the validation cohort. A few of the identified cytomegalovirus-associated TCR beta chains were confirmed in vitro to be specific for cytomegalovirus antigens. Compared with the approximately 600-donor mean, donors in an Asian-associated ancestry cluster had fewer N-insertions in productive TCRs, according to a later genetic analysis. In a later genetic analysis, a missense DCLRE1C variant was associated with V-gene and J-gene trimming of TCR beta chains, and the association was replicated in an independent cohort. Some IMGT-functional V segments, including TRBV6-2 and TRBV6-3, could not be distinguished by the 87-base-pair reads and were therefore excluded. Correlated functional status among segregating V segments might be attributable to linkage disequilibrium, but an unknown experimental factor could not be ruled out. Because counts were too low, 15 to 20 rarely observed V segments, including chromosome 9 orphons, were excluded from the earlier analysis of 587 of the donors. Presence/absence analyses assumed roughly uniform sequencing depth across donors, an assumption that may not hold. Strong co-occurrence of HLA alleles, especially DR and DQ, made assigning TCR associations to individual alleles difficult. A further reported finding was that TCR beta sequences accurately predicted the HLA-A and HLA-B alleles for most subjects in the first cohort. Because HLA typing was unavailable for some donors at each locus, only the typed subset was used in association tests. Across donors, most TCR sequences were observed very rarely, whereas some public TCRs were present in many individuals. A total of some 180 TCR beta chains were listed by the study as associated with cytomegalovirus. Several of the top co-occurrence clusters appeared to be linked to parvovirus B19, influenza, CMV and Epstein-Barr virus, according to a later analysis. It was suggested by the authors that the approach could potentially be generalized to other disease states and immunological phenotypes. According to a later analysis, TCR association rates differed among HLA loci, with DRB1 alleles showing the most associated TCRs and HLA-C alleles showing the fewest. A later analysis found that HLA-associated TCR beta chains were more clonally expanded and had lower generation probabilities than equally common non-associated chains. Most CMV-associated TCR beta chains appeared to be HLA-restricted in a later analysis, and the HLA associations seemed to be driven largely by CMV exposure. In an earlier analysis of around 600 of the donors, most TCR beta V segments appeared in productive rearrangements about 90% or about 30% of the time, broadly matching IMGT annotations. The only immune exposure information available for the cohort was CMV serostatus.

Receptor libraries were prepared by the immunoSEQ multiplex PCR assay. A mixture of 60 forward primers for TCR Vbeta segments and 13 reverse primers for TCR Jbeta segments was used in the multiplex PCR. The CDR3 region of rearranged TCR beta genes was amplified from genomic DNA with a multiplex PCR assay. Amplified TCR beta libraries were sequenced as 87-base-pair reads on the Illumina HiSeq System. Processing in the source paper ran as follows. In a later analysis, tens of millions of unique TCR beta chains were counted across the approximately 640 repertoires, and around 10 million of these chains were shared by at least two donors. Raw reads were error-corrected and collapsed into unique sequences by a nearest-neighbor algorithm in which closely related sequences were merged to remove PCR and sequencing errors. To assign V, D and J gene segments, CDR3 sequences were aligned to IMGT reference sequences. For a sequence to be retained, at least a six-nucleotide match to both a V gene segment and a J gene segment was required. Rearrangements were called productive when the CDR3 lacked stop codons and stayed in frame with V and J; all others were non-productive. CDR3 was defined according to IMGT convention as the region running from the second conserved V-encoded cysteine to the conserved J-encoded phenylalanine. In an earlier analysis of 587 of the donors, sequences lacking an unambiguous match to a single V gene segment were excluded. An earlier analysis of over 450 of the donors classified V segments as functional when productive rearrangements were above 56.7% and as segregating when the standard deviation between donors was above 5%. A statistical classification framework was developed to diagnose cytomegalovirus status using the catalog of TCR beta chain sequences. In a later analysis, TCR nucleotide sequences were compared against IMGT/GENE-DB human TR gene sequences so that V and J genes could be assigned. A later analysis assigned CDR3 sequences and most-parsimonious VDJ recombination scenarios with the TCRdist pipeline. A later analysis defined each TCR beta chain by its CDR3 amino acid sequence plus V-gene family, and excluded reads lacking a unique V-gene family. To address suspected cross-contamination and a sequencing artifact, a later analysis removed 550 to 750 highly shared, low-generation-probability nucleotide sequences. In a later analysis, a clonal expansion index for each public chain was calculated from normalized within-repertoire ranks of inferred template counts. In a later analysis, generation probabilities were computed with a VDJ recombination model fitted to out-of-frame rearrangements, and the resulting probabilities were checked against IGoR. A later analysis scored TCR-TCR, TCR-HLA and TCR-CMV co-occurrence with hypergeometric tests, applying a repertoire-size bias correction to TCR pairs. In a later analysis, false discovery rates were estimated by permuting HLA or CMV assignments 20 times. In a later analysis, co-occurring TCRs were grouped using DBSCAN, with TCRdist sequence similarity added in when clustering inside HLA-allele-positive subsets. Repertoires with fewer than 30,000 or more than 120,000 public chains, plus five repertoires with anomalous nucleotide sharing, were excluded from co-occurrence clustering. This is the immuneACCESS table as TCRdb keeps it, with only in-frame sequences that have V and J called. A part of the clones is gone; compared with another copy, unresolved V genes explain less than half, and the rest is unexplained. That table furnishes V, J and clone size, whereas the DNA furnished D and trimming. A total of 200,000 or so clones appear in this sample, around 73% of them only once. Together, the top ten hold roughly 2.1% of the sample.

In total, 600 or so healthy bone marrow donors made up the cohort. At the time of sampling, all cohort members were nominally healthy, though unrecorded immune exposures were likely present. The donor was CMV seropositive and was included in the group of around 300 seropositive cohort members. A peripheral blood sample was provided by each donor, and peripheral blood mononuclear cells were used for TCR beta sequencing. The Qiagen DNeasy Blood Extraction Kit was used to extract genomic DNA from the blood cell samples. Source material: PBMCs. This TCR was sampled from a woman aged 25 to 39 in good health and CMV-seropositive. Recombination connected TRBV9 to TRBJ2-1; 10 of the junction bases match TRBD2. At the DNA level, the sequence is TGTGCCAGCAGCGCTCTAGCGGGAGTGTACAATGAGCAGTTCTTC. Protein translation: CASSALAGVYNEQFF.